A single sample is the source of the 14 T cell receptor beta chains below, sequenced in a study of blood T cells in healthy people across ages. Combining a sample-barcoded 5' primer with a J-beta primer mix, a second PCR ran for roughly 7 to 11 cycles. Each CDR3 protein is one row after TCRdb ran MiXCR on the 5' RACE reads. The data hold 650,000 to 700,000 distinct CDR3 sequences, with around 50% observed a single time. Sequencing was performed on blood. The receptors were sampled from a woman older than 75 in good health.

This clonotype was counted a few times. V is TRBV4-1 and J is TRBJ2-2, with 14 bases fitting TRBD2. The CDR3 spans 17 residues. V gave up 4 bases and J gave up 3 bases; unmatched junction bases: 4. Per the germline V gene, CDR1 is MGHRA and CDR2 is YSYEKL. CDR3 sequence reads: CASSRGLAGVDTGELFF. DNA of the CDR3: TGCGCCAGCAGCCGGGGACTAGCGGGAGTCGACACCGGGGAGCTGTTTTTT.

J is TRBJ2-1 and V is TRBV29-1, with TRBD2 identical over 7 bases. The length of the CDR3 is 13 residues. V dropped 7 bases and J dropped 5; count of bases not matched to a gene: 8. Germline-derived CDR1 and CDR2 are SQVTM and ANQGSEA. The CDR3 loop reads CSGGGSAHNEQFF. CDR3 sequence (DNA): TGCAGCGGGGGAGGGTCTGCACACAATGAGCAGTTCTTC.

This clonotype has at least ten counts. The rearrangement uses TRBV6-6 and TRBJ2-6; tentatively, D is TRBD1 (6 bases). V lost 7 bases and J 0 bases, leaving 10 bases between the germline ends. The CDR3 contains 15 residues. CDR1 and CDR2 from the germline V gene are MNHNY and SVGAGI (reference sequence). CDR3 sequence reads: CASTIGGSGANVLTF. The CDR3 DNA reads TGTGCCAGCACCATAGGGGGCTCTGGGGCCAACGTCCTGACTTTC.

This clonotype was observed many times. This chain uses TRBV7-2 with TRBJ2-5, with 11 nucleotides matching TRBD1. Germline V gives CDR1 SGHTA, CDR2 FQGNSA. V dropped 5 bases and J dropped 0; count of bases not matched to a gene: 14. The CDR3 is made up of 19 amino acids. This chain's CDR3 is CASSPPMDRGLRYQETQYF. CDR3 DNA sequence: TGTGCCAGCAGCCCTCCAATGGACAGGGGGCTGCGATACCAAGAGACCCAGTACTTC.

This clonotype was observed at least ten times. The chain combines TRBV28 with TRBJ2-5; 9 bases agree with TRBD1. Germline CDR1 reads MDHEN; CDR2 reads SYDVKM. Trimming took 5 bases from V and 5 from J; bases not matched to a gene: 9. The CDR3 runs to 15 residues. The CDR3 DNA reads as TGTGCCAGCAGTAGAACCGGGACAGGGACCGAGACCCAGTACTTC. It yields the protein CASSRTGTGTETQYF.

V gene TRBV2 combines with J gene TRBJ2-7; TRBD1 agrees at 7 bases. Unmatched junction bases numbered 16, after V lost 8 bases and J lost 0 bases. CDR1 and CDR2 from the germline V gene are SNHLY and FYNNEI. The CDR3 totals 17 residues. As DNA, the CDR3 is TGTGCCAGCCGAGGACAGGCCAGTTTTATTTACTCCTACGAGCAGTACTTC. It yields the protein CASRGQASFIYSYEQYF.

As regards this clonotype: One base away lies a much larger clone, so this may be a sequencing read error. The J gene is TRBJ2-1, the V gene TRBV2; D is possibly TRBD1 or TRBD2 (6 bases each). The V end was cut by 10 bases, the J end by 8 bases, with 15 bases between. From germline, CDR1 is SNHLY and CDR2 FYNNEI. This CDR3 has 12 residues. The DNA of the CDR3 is TGTGCCACCGCGGGACAAGGCGATGAGCAGTTCTTC. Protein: CATAGQGDEQFF.

The chain's CDR3 is CASSEDGNSPLHF. The CDR3 DNA follows: TGTGCCAGCAGTGAGGACGGGAATTCACCCCTCCACTTT. The chain employs TRBV25-1 and TRBJ1-6; D gene unclear. With 3 bases removed from V and 7 bases from J, the gap between germline ends came to 7 bases. The length of the CDR3 is 13 residues. Germline CDR1 is MGHDK and CDR2 is SYGVNS.

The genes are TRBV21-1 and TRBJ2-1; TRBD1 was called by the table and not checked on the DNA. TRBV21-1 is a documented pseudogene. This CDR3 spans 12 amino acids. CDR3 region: CASSKERTPEFF. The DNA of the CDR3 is TGTGCCAGCAGCAAAGAAAGGACCCCGGAGTTCTTC.

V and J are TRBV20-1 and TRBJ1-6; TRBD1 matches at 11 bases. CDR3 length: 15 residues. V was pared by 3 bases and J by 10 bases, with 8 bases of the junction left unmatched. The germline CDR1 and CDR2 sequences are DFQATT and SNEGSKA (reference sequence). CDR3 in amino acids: CSARGTGGSRSPLHF. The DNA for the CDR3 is TGCAGTGCTAGGGGGACAGGGGGTAGCCGGTCACCCCTCCACTTT.

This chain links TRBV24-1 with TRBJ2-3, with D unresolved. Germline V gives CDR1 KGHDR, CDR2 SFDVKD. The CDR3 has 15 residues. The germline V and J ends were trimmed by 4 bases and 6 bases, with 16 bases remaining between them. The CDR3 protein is CATSDHASGRDTQYF. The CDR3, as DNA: TGTGCCACCAGTGACCACGCGTCCGGTCGGGATACGCAGTATTTT.

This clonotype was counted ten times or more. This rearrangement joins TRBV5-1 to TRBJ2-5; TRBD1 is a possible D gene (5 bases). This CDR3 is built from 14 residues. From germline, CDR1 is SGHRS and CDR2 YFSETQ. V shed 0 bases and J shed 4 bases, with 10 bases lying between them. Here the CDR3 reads CASSLGPRVETQYF. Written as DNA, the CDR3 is TGCGCCAGCAGCTTGGGGCCCAGGGTAGAGACCCAGTACTTC.

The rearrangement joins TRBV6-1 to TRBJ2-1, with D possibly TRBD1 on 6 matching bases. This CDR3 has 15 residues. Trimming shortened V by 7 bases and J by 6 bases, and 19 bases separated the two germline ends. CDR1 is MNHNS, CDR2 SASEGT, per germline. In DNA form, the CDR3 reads TGTGCCAGCACCTCAAGGATGGGGGCCCGCAATGAGCAGTTCTTC. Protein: CASTSRMGARNEQFF.

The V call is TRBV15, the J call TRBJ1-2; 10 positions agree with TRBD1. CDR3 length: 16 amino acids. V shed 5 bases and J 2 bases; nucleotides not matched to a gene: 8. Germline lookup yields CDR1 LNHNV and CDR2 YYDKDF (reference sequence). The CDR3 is CATSGLWGQGNYGYTF. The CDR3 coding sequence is TGTGCCACCAGCGGTTTATGGGGACAGGGGAACTATGGCTACACCTTC. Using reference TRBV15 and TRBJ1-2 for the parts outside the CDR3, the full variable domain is DAMVIQNPRYQVTQFGKPVTLSCSQTLNHNVMYWYQQKSSQAPKLLFHYYDKDFNNEADTPDNFQSRRPNTSFCFLDIRSPGLGDTAMYLCATSGLWGQGNYGYTFGSGTRLTVV.